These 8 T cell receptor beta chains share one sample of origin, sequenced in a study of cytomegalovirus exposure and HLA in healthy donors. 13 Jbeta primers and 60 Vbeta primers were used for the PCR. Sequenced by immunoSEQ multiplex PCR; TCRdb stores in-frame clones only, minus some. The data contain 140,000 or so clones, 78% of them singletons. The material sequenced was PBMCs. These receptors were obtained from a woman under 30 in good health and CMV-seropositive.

The CDR3 sequence: CSVGPPAGLNEKLFF. In nucleotides, the CDR3 is TGCAGCGTCGGACCCCCGGCGGGGCTTAATGAAAAACTGTTTTTT. The chain carries TRBV29-1 and TRBJ1-4; possible D gene TRBD1, 5 bases. Trimming took off 6 bases at V and 4 bases at J, with 18 bases between the two ends. Germline CDR1 is SQVTM and CDR2 is ANQGSEA. This CDR3 is built from 15 residues. Supplemented by reference TRBV29-1 and TRBJ1-4, the full variable domain reads SAVISQKPSRDICQRGTSLTIQCQVDSQVTMMFWYRQQPGQSLTLIATANQGSEATYESGFVIDKFPISRPNLTFSTLTVSNMSPEDSSIYLCSVGPPAGLNEKLFFGSGTQLSVL.

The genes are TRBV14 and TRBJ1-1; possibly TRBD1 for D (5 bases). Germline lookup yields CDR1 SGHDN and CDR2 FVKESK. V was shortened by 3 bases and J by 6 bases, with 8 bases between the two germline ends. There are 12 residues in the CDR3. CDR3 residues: CASSHWGAEAFF. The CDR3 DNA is TGTGCCAGCAGCCATTGGGGCGCTGAAGCTTTCTTT.

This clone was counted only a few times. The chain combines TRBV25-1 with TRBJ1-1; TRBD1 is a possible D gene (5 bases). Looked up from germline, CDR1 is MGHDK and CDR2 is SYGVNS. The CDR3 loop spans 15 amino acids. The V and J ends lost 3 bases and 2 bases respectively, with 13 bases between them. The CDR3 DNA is TGTGCCAGCAGTGACCGGGACTCCCCAAACACTGAAGCTTTCTTT. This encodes CASSDRDSPNTEAFF.

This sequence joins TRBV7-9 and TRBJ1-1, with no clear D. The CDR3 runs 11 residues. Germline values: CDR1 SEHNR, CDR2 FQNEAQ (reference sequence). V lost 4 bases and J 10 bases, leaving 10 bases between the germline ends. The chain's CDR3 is CASSSGMGAFF. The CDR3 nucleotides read TGTGCCAGCAGCTCGGGGATGGGAGCTTTCTTT.

CDR3 in DNA: TGCGCCAGCAGCTCCGGGACAGGGGTTCTCAATGAGCAGTTCTTC. Amino acids: CASSSGTGVLNEQFF. The rearrangement links TRBV5-1 to TRBJ2-1; 10 bases align to TRBD1. The CDR3 extends over 15 amino acids. J lost 6 bases, V lost 3 bases, and 6 bases had no gene match. Germline assignment: CDR1 SGHRS and CDR2 YFSETQ.

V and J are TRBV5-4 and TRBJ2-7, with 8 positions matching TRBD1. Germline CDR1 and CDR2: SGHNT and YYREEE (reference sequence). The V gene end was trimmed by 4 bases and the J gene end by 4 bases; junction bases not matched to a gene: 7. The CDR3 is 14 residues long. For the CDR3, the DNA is TGTGCCAGCAGCCAGGCAGGGGGCGCATACGAGCAGTACTTC. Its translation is CASSQAGGAYEQYF.

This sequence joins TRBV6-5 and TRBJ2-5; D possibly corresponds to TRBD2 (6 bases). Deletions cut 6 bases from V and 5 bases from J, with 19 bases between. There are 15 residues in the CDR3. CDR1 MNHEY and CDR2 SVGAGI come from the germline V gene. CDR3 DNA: TGTGCCAGCAGGCTCCGAGGGGTAGCGGATGAGACCCAGTACTTC. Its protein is CASRLRGVADETQYF.

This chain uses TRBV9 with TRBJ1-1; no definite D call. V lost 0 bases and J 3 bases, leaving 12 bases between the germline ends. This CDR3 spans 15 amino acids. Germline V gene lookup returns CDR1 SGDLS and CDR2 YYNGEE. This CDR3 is CASSVGNQRYTEAFF. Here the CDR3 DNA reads TGTGCCAGCAGCGTAGGAAACCAGCGGTACACTGAAGCTTTCTTT.